This is a list of T cell receptor beta chains from one sample in a study of CD8 T cells in Susac syndrome. TCRdb reanalysed the immunoSEQ multiplex PCR reads using MiXCR and keeps one entry per CDR3 protein. The table lists under 200,000 distinct CDR3 sequences, about 95% of them singletons, with over 0.12% in the top ten. The source material was CD4+ T cells from PBMCs. The source of these receptors is a human donor in good health. Each CDR3 is given with its conserved first and last residue. The order of the fields is J gene, clone size, D gene, V gene, CDR3 DNA, CDR3 protein. D genes are given only for firm matches. Some rows have no size entry. The others give once, few or many, or a class for an expanded clone.

J: TRBJ2-3; size: -; D: TRBD2; V: TRBV28; DNA: TGTGCCAGCAGCCGGACTAGCGGGGGGGCAATGGATACGCAGTATTTT; CDR3: CASSRTSGGAMDTQYF
J: TRBJ2-5; size: -; D: -; V: TRBV29-1; DNA: TGCAGCGTTGAGAAGGTGGCCGAGACCCAGTACTTC; CDR3: CSVEKVAETQYF
J: TRBJ2-2; size: -; D: -; V: TRBV29-1; DNA: TGCAGCGTTGGTTCCGGCGCGTTCACCGGGGAGCTGTTTTTT; CDR3: CSVGSGAFTGELFF
J: TRBJ1-4; size: -; D: -; V: TRBV20-1; DNA: TGCAGTGCTAAAAGGGGATCAACTAATGAAAAACTGTTTTTT; CDR3: CSAKRGSTNEKLFF
J: TRBJ2-5; size: -; D: TRBD2; V: TRBV7-2; DNA: TGTGCCAGCAGGCGTATGGCGGGGGGGCCAGAGACCCAGTACTTC; CDR3: CASRRMAGGPETQYF
J: TRBJ2-7; size: -; D: TRBD1; V: TRBV6-6; DNA: TGTGCCAGCCGCCTCGGGACAGGACTTTACGAGCAGTACTTC; CDR3: CASRLGTGLYEQYF
J: TRBJ2-7; size: -; D: -; V: TRBV30; DNA: TGTGCCTGGGTTTTTACAGGAAACGAGCAGTACTTC; CDR3: CAWVFTGNEQYF
J: TRBJ1-6; size: -; D: -; V: TRBV5-6; DNA: TGTGCCAGCAGCTTCGGGACACCCAATTCACCCCTCCACTTT; CDR3: CASSFGTPNSPLHF
J: TRBJ2-6; size: -; D: -; V: TRBV6-2/TRBV6-3; DNA: TGTGCCAGCACAAGGGGGAATGGGGCCAACGTCCTGACTTTC; CDR3: CASTRGNGANVLTF
J: TRBJ2-3; size: -; D: -; V: TRBV29-1; DNA: TGCAGCGTTGAATTGCCAAATCTTAGGAATACGCAGTATTTT; CDR3: CSVELPNLRNTQYF
J: TRBJ2-1; size: once; D: -; V: TRBV7-3; DNA: TGTGCCAGCAGCACCCAAGCGTCAGCAAGAGACAATGAGCAGTTCTTC; CDR3: CASSTQASARDNEQFF
J: TRBJ1-6; size: once; D: -; V: TRBV9; DNA: TGTGCCAGCAGCGCCGGGGATTCACCCCTCCACTTT; CDR3: CASSAGDSPLHF
J: TRBJ1-5; size: -; D: -; V: TRBV20-1; DNA: TGCAGTGCTAGCATTCCGTGGAATCAGCCCCAGCATTTT; CDR3: CSASIPWNQPQHF
J: TRBJ2-7; size: -; D: -; V: TRBV29-1; DNA: TGCAGCGTTGGCCGGAGATACGAGCAGTACTTC; CDR3: CSVGRRYEQYF
J: TRBJ1-1; size: -; D: -; V: TRBV5-1; DNA: TGCGCCAGCAGCATAGGACAACTCCGGGTGGACACTGAAGCTTTCTTT; CDR3: CASSIGQLRVDTEAFF
J: TRBJ1-3; size: -; D: -; V: TRBV7-9; DNA: TGTGCCAGCAGCCGACAGAAAATCTCTGGAAACACCATATATTTT; CDR3: CASSRQKISGNTIYF
J: TRBJ2-3; size: -; D: -; V: TRBV7-2; DNA: TGTGCCAGCAGCTTAGCGGGGGGGCAAGATACGCAGTATTTT; CDR3: CASSLAGGQDTQYF
J: TRBJ2-7; size: -; D: -; V: TRBV4-2; DNA: TGTGCCAGCACCACAGAGGTAGGGCCCTACGAGCAGTACTTC; CDR3: CASTTEVGPYEQYF
J: TRBJ2-7; size: -; D: -; V: TRBV6-2/TRBV6-3; DNA: TGTGCCAGCAGTTTGTTGACCTACGAGCAGTACTTC; CDR3: CASSLLTYEQYF
J: TRBJ1-4; size: -; D: TRBD1; V: TRBV28; DNA: TGTGCCACTACCGGGACAGGCAGGACGAGTTCGGAAAAACTGTTTTTT; CDR3: CATTGTGRTSSEKLFF
J: TRBJ2-1; size: -; D: TRBD2; V: TRBV4-3; DNA: TGCGCCAGCAGCCATAGCGGGGGTCGCTACAATGAGCAGTTCTTC; CDR3: CASSHSGGRYNEQFF
J: TRBJ2-7; size: -; D: -; V: TRBV6-5; DNA: TGTGCCAGCAGTTACTCGGGGGCCTCCTACGAGCAGTACTTC; CDR3: CASSYSGASYEQYF
J: TRBJ2-1; size: -; D: -; V: TRBV29-1; DNA: TGCAGCGTGGACACCTGGGAGGCGGGGGCTTACAATGAGCAGTTCTTC; CDR3: CSVDTWEAGAYNEQFF
J: TRBJ2-5; size: -; D: -; V: TRBV29-1; DNA: TGCAGCGCGCTCAGGGGGGGAGAGACCCAGTACTTC; CDR3: CSALRGGETQYF
J: TRBJ2-7; size: -; D: TRBD1; V: TRBV29-1; DNA: TGCAGCGTCCTAGACAGGGGGACTTACGAGCAGTACTTC; CDR3: CSVLDRGTYEQYF
J: TRBJ2-3; size: -; D: TRBD2; V: TRBV27; DNA: TGTGCCAGCAGTAAACCTAATCAGGGACTAGGTAGCACAGATACGCAGTATTTT; CDR3: CASSKPNQGLGSTDTQYF
J: TRBJ2-7; size: -; D: TRBD1; V: TRBV7-8; DNA: TGTGCCAGCAGGGACCCGGGACAGGGTTCTTCCTACGAGCAGTACTTC; CDR3: CASRDPGQGSSYEQYF
J: TRBJ2-7; size: -; D: -; V: TRBV6-2/TRBV6-3; DNA: TGTGCCAGCAGGAGGAGCGGTACCTACGAGCAGTACTTC; CDR3: CASRRSGTYEQYF
J: TRBJ2-2; size: -; D: -; V: TRBV29-1; DNA: TGCAGCGTTGGTTCAGGGTCCGGCACCGGGGAGCTGTTTTTT; CDR3: CSVGSGSGTGELFF
J: TRBJ1-5; size: -; D: TRBD1; V: TRBV12-3/TRBV12-4; DNA: TGTGCCAGCAGTCCGGGGACAGGAATTCAGCCCCAGCATTTT; CDR3: CASSPGTGIQPQHF
J: TRBJ1-6; size: once; D: -; V: TRBV27; DNA: TGTGCCAGCAGTATAGGTCCCGATAATTCACCCCTCCACTTT; CDR3: CASSIGPDNSPLHF
J: TRBJ1-1; size: -; D: -; V: TRBV30; DNA: TGTGCCTGGAGGAGGAGGGTGAACACTGAAGCTTTCTTT; CDR3: CAWRRRVNTEAFF
J: TRBJ2-6; size: -; D: -; V: TRBV30; DNA: TGTGCCTGGAGTTCAGGAGCCGGGACACGGCTCTCTGGGGCCAACGTCCTGACTTTC; CDR3: CAWSSGAGTRLSGANVLTF